The 14 T cell receptor beta chains presented below share a single source sample, sequenced in a study of tumor-infiltrating lymphocytes in oesophageal squamous cell carcinoma. TCRdb processed the PCR reads anew with MiXCR; each CDR3 protein has one entry. The sample contains about 21,000 distinct CDR3 sequences, 35% to 45% of which appear only once. The specimen sequenced was esophageal tumor tissue. The receptors come from a male donor with esophageal squamous cell carcinoma.

This chain joins TRBV7-2 and TRBJ1-4, with a tentative D call TRBD1 (6 bases). Germline CDR1 reads SGHTA; CDR2 reads FQGNSA. V was cut by 0 bases and J by 3 bases, with 8 bases left in between. The CDR3 is 15 amino acids. The CDR3 region has the DNA TGTGCCAGCAGCTTAGCAGGGGGTTCTAATGAAAAACTGTTTTTT. Translated, it gives CASSLAGGSNEKLFF.

The CDR3 sequence: CASSLGRGQGVNQETQYF. The CDR3 region has the DNA TGTGCCAGCAGCTTAGGCCGGGGACAGGGTGTGAACCAAGAGACCCAGTACTTC. The chain joins TRBV7-3 to TRBJ2-5; 9 nucleotides line up with TRBD1. The CDR3 has 18 amino acids. CDR1 is SGHTA and CDR2 is FQGTGA in the germline V gene. V dropped 2 bases and J dropped 0; count of bases not matched to a gene: 10.

The V and J genes are TRBV6-9 and TRBJ2-1; no definite D call. The J call is doubtful: the DNA matches TRBJ1-1 better. The germline V gene encodes CDR1 MNHGY and CDR2 SVAAGI. The CDR3 contains 15 residues. CDR3 coding DNA: TGTGCCAGCAGGGGAACCCCCCCCGCGGGAACTGAAGCTTTCTTT. Its translation: CASRGTPPAGTEAFF.

Of note for this clonotype: A much larger clone sits a single nucleotide away, making a read error possible. The missing conserved phenylalanine or tryptophan at the end of this CDR3 makes a read error likely. The V gene is TRBV12-3 or TRBV12-4, the J gene TRBJ2-5; TRBD2 aligns across 7 bases. The J segment lost 11 bases and the V segment lost 6 bases, leaving 18 bases of the junction unmatched. This CDR3 spans 15 amino acids. The CDR3 bases are TGTGCCAGCAGCCCCCGCGGGGGAAGAATAAATGAGCAGTACTCC. Its protein product is CASSPRGGRINEQYS.

The rearrangement joins TRBV5-1 to TRBJ1-4, with no clear D. This CDR3 has 15 amino acids. The V end was cut by 4 bases, the J end by 2 bases, with 12 bases between. Germline V CDR1 and CDR2: SGHRS, YFSETQ. Here the CDR3 DNA reads TGCGCCAGCAGCCTCCAAACCGGGACTAATGAAAAACTGTTTTTT. Amino acid sequence: CASSLQTGTNEKLFF. The variable domain in full, with the rest retrieved from reference TRBV5-1 and TRBJ1-4, is KAGVTQTPRYLIKTRGQQVTLSCSPISGHRSVSWYQQTPGQGLQFLFEYFSETQRNKGNFPGRFSGRQFSNSRSEMNVSTLELGDSALYLCASSLQTGTNEKLFFGSGTQLSVL.

This clonotype came up many times. The chain combines TRBV6-1 with TRBJ2-7; D might be TRBD2 (5 bases). CDR3 length: 12 amino acids. CDR1 is MNHNS and CDR2 is SASEGT in the germline V gene. V gave up 5 bases and J gave up 7 bases, with 12 bases separating them. CDR3 sequence: CASSWFRGEQYF. The CDR3 nucleotides are TGTGCCAGCAGTTGGTTCCGAGGGGAGCAGTACTTC.

This clonotype has ten or more counts. V is TRBV6-1 and J is TRBJ1-1, with D tentatively TRBD1 (6 bases). Germline V CDR1 and CDR2: MNHNS, SASEGT. V shed 5 bases and J shed 3 bases, with 13 bases lying between them. This CDR3 is 14 amino acids long. The CDR3 sequence is CASSYRAADTEAFF. The CDR3 nucleotides are TGTGCCAGCAGTTACAGGGCAGCAGACACTGAAGCTTTCTTT.

Concerning this clonotype itself: A read error is likely, as this CDR3 ends without the conserved phenylalanine or tryptophan. It is unclear where the CDR3 begins or ends on the DNA, so no DNA is shown, and the CDR3 is as TCRdb lists it. V gene TRBV6-2 or TRBV6-3 combines with J gene TRBJ2-5; the table's D gene call, TRBD2, was not cross checked with the DNA. The CDR3 is 9 residues long, counting both termini. CDR1 and CDR2 from the germline V gene are MNHEY and SVGEGT. CDR3 sequence: CASTDGLAG.

This clonotype came up many times. The chain recombines TRBV5-5 with TRBJ2-1; 7 nucleotides match TRBD2. J lost 6 bases, V lost 4 bases, and 10 bases had no gene match. This CDR3 has 15 amino acids. Germline values: CDR1 SGHKS, CDR2 YYEKEE (reference sequence). The CDR3 region is CASSPGLWGSNEQFF. The CDR3 coding sequence is TGTGCCAGCAGCCCGGGACTATGGGGTAGCAATGAGCAGTTCTTC.

The J gene is TRBJ2-7, the V gene TRBV7-6; 7 bases agree with TRBD2. With 0 bases clipped from V and 1 base from J, the junction kept 6 bases outside the gene matches. This CDR3 comprises 16 residues. CDR1 SGHVS and CDR2 FNYEAQ come from the germline V gene. The DNA for the CDR3 is TGTGCCAGCAGCTTAGCGGGAGGGAGGACTTCCTACGAGCAGTACTTC. Translation: CASSLAGGRTSYEQYF.

This clonotype appeared many times. This could be a read error, since a much larger clone is one nucleotide away. This chain joins TRBV11-1 and TRBJ2-1; 11 nucleotides line up with TRBD2. Near its end, the DNA agrees better with TRBJ2-7, so the J call may be wrong. In germline, CDR1 is SGHAT, CDR2 FQDESV (reference sequence). This CDR3 has 16 residues. The CDR3 sequence is CASSPRLAGTYNEQYF. The CDR3 DNA reads TGTGCCAGCAGCCCTAGACTAGCGGGAACCTACAATGAGCAGTACTTC.

This clonotype is classed as medium-sized (0.01 to 0.1%). The chain links TRBV12-3 or TRBV12-4 to TRBJ2-5, with 9 bases identical to TRBD2. V lost 1 base and J lost 3; bases outside the gene matches: 3. The CDR3 has 15 residues. For the CDR3, the DNA is TGTGCCAGCAGTTTAGGGACTAGCGAAAAAGAGACCCAGTACTTC. It specifies CASSLGTSEKETQYF.

V gene TRBV27 combines with J gene TRBJ2-3; no reliable D call. The CDR3 length is 14 residues. CDR1 is MNHEY, CDR2 SMNVEV, per germline (reference sequence). Trimming removed 3 bases at V and 2 bases at J, with 9 bases between. The DNA of the CDR3 is TGTGCCAGCAGTTTGGGCAGAAACACAGATACGCAGTATTTT. This sequence encodes CASSLGRNTDTQYF.

This clonotype was seen many times. The rearrangement uses TRBV6-1 and TRBJ1-5; D gene ambiguous. V was clipped by 8 bases and J by 11 bases, with 13 bases between them. The CDR3 totals 11 residues. In germline, CDR1 is MNHNS, CDR2 SASEGT. The DNA for the CDR3 is TGTGCCAGCGGCCCCGGTATGTCCCAGCATTTT. Encoded protein: CASGPGMSQHF.